Listed below are T cell receptor beta chains from one sample, sequenced in a study of CD8+CD57+ T cells in acquired aplastic anemia. TCRdb re-derived calls from the reads in MiXCR, one entry per CDR3 protein. The repertoire holds some 190,000 distinct CDR3 sequences, with about half as singletons. The sample consisted of sorted CD4+, CD8+, or CD8+CD57+ T cells (not recorded which) from PBMCs. The receptor set was obtained from a human donor in good health. Each CDR3 is given with its conserved first and last residue. D genes are given only for firm matches. Size is omitted from some rows. Given values are once, few, many or a class for expanded clones.

d_gene: .
v_gene: TRBV10-1
j_gene: TRBJ1-1
abundance: many
CDR3nt: TGCGCCAGCAGTGAGTGTTACGGGAGGGTAGGGTATGTGGTGGGCACTGAAGCTTTCTTT
CDR3aa: CASSECYGRVGYVVGTEAFF

d_gene: TRBD2
v_gene: TRBV9
j_gene: TRBJ2-7
abundance: .
CDR3nt: TGTGCCAGCAGCGCCGGACTAGGGTCGGTTTACGACCAGTACTTC
CDR3aa: CASSAGLGSVYDQYF

d_gene: .
v_gene: TRBV20-1
j_gene: TRBJ1-2
abundance: .
CDR3nt: TGCAGTGCTAGCCCTTCGATGGGTTTGGGCTACACCTTC
CDR3aa: CSASPSMGLGYTF

d_gene: TRBD1
v_gene: TRBV10-3
j_gene: TRBJ1-2
abundance: many
CDR3nt: TGTGCCATCAGTGAGTCCAGGGGGGACTATGGCTACACCTTC
CDR3aa: CAISESRGDYGYTF

d_gene: TRBD1
v_gene: TRBV19
j_gene: TRBJ1-4
abundance: many
CDR3nt: TGTGCCAGTAGTTCTCCTGGGACAGGGTGGGATGAAAAACTGTTTTTT
CDR3aa: CASSSPGTGWDEKLFF

d_gene: .
v_gene: TRBV6-1
j_gene: TRBJ2-7
abundance: many
CDR3nt: TGTGCCAGCAGTGAAGGACCGGGGAGGATGGAGTACTTC
CDR3aa: CASSEGPGRMEYF

d_gene: .
v_gene: TRBV20-1
j_gene: TRBJ1-1
abundance: many
CDR3nt: TGCAGTGCTAGAAAGGTGGAGGGGCCCACTGAAGCTTTCTTT
CDR3aa: CSARKVEGPTEAFF

d_gene: TRBD1
v_gene: TRBV7-2
j_gene: TRBJ2-7
abundance: .
CDR3nt: TGTGCCAGCAGCTTGAGGGACAGAGTCTACGAGCAGTACTTC
CDR3aa: CASSLRDRVYEQYF

d_gene: TRBD1
v_gene: TRBV2
j_gene: TRBJ1-3
abundance: .
CDR3nt: TGTGCCAGCAGTGCATGGGGACAGGCATCTGGAAACACCATATATTTT
CDR3aa: CASSAWGQASGNTIYF

d_gene: .
v_gene: TRBV24-1
j_gene: TRBJ1-3
abundance: many
CDR3nt: TGTGCCACCAGTGATTCGACCGACAGGCGAGATGGAAACACCATATATTTT
CDR3aa: CATSDSTDRRDGNTIYF

d_gene: .
v_gene: TRBV20-1
j_gene: TRBJ2-1
abundance: .
CDR3nt: TGCAGTGCTAGACCGGGACCCATTATCAATGAGCGGTTCTTC
CDR3aa: CSARPGPIINERFF

d_gene: TRBD2
v_gene: TRBV5-1
j_gene: TRBJ2-3
abundance: .
CDR3nt: TGCGCCAGCAGCTTGGTGGGTAGCGGGACTAAGCCCACAGATACGCAGTATTTT
CDR3aa: CASSLVGSGTKPTDTQYF